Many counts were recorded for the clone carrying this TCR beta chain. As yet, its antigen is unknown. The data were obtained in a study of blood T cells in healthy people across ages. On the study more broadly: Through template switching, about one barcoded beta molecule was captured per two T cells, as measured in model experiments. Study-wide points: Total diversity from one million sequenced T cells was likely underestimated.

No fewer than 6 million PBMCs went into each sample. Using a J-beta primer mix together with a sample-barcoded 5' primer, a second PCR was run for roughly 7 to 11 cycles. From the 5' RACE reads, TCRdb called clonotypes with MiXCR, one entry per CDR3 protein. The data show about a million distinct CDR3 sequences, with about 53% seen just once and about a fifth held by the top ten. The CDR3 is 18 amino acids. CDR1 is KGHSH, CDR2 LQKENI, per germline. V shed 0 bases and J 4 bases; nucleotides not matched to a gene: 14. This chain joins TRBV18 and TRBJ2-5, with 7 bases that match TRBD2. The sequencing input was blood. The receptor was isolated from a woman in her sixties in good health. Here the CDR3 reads CASSPPPRSAGVSETQYF. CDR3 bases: TGTGCCAGCTCACCACCCCCCAGGTCGGCGGGAGTCTCAGAGACCCAGTACTTC.